This TCR beta chain is drawn from a study of T cells after yellow fever vaccination. MiXCR, applied by TCRdb to the 5' RACE reads, yields one record per CDR3 protein. The sample records about 120,000 distinct CDR3 sequences, approximately 8.4% being singletons. This clonotype was picked up many times. Its antigen remains unidentified. The study, taken as a whole, reports: In post-booster samples, most primary-vaccination clones reappeared (about 95% CD4, about 91% CD8).

The germline V gene encodes CDR1 PRHDT and CDR2 FYEKMQ (reference sequence). The J segment lost 2 bases and the V segment lost 4 bases, leaving 5 bases of the junction unmatched. The CDR3 has 14 residues. This clonotype originated in a man aged 30 to 45 who received the YFV17D yellow fever vaccine. This specimen consisted of CD8+ T cells sorted from PBMCs, obtained 45 days after the yellow fever booster vaccination. The rearrangement uses TRBV13 and TRBJ2-7, with 7 bases fitting TRBD2. The CDR3 DNA reads TGTGCCAGCAGCTCCGGGACTAACGCCTACGAGCAGTACTTC. It yields the protein CASSSGTNAYEQYF.